This TCR beta chain comes out of a study of blood T cell repertoires in COVID-19 (dated by TCRdb to the early 2020s). In terms of the full investigation: The collaborator samples originated in the United States, Italy and Spain and spanned the acute and convalescent phases of COVID-19. The repertoires were made available in a free public database intended to serve as a resource for research on the immune response to SARS-CoV-2. HLA class I and class II types, where available, came from metadata supplied by the sample provider rather than from assay-based typing. Nearly every sample came with metadata listing a de-identified subject ID, COVID-19 status, age in years and sex. The material from the prospective study consisted of cDNA or gDNA derived from T cells, B-cell-depleted T cells, or PBMCs. The samples were drawn from the first 160 participants of the ongoing ImmuneRACE study and from 950 to 1,500 subjects provided by 6 global collaborators. Subjects who had been exposed to COVID-19, were actively infected with it, or had recovered from it provided the deeply sampled blood TCRbeta repertoires that made up the dataset.

The immunoSEQ Assay, a bias-controlled multiplex PCR, was used to amplify TCRbeta CDR3 regions from genomic DNA. In the paper's pipeline: Nucleated cell counts per sample were estimated from amplification of reference gene primers within the assay. To quantify the absolute abundance of each unique TCRbeta CDR3 rearrangement, sequence reads were collapsed and filtered. For each sample, productive Simpson clonality was calculated as the square root of Simpson's diversity index over productive rearrangements. The table was pulled from immuneACCESS by TCRdb, which kept in-frame rearrangements only. Such tables lose some clones; where checked, under half of the loss comes from unresolved V genes, and the rest has no known cause. The D gene and trimming were derived from the DNA, and the V and J assignments and clone size from that table. The sample has tens of thousands of clones on record, roughly nine tenths of them singletons. Clones ranked in the top ten supply roughly 4.5% of the sample.

Collaborating institutions collected whole blood in K2EDTA tubes following their own protocols. Collaborator samples were shipped for TCRbeta analysis as frozen whole blood, isolated PBMCs, or DNA extracted from either sample type. This clone was seen once. The antigen this receptor binds is unknown. One base away there is no much larger clone; base qualities are not given. There are 15 amino acids in the CDR3, from cysteine to phenylalanine inclusive. The DNA shown is the 45-base CDR3, in frame from base 1. As encoded in the germline V gene, CDR1 is SGHAT while CDR2 is FQNNGV. Trimming leaves V shorter by 6 bases and J shorter by 6 bases, with the junction holding 9 bases beyond the gene matches. Points the paper makes about the study in general: The amount of clinical and demographic metadata varied by source and participant and was provided uncurated.

The sequenced sample was peripheral blood. Here the chain combines TRBV11-2 and TRBJ2-5; the central 11 bases match TRBD2. This TCR came from a woman aged 50 to 60 with active COVID-19. The nucleotide sequence reads TGTGCCAGCAGTATAGCCCTAGCGGGAGGCCAGACCCAGTACTTC. This sequence encodes CASSIALAGGQTQYF.